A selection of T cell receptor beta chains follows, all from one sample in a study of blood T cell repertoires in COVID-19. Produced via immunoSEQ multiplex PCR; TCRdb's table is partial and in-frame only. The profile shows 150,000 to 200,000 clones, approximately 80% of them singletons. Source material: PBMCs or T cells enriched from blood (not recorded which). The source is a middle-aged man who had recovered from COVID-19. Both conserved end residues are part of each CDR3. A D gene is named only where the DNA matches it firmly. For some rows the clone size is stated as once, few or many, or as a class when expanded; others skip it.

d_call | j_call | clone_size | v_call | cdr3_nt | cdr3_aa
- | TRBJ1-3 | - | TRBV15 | TGTGCCACCAGCAGTGACGGGGGCTCTGGAAACACCATATATTTT | CATSSDGGSGNTIYF
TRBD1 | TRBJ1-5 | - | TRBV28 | TGTGCCAGCAGTTCCCCGACAGGGATGGTCCTGAGAGGTGGTCAGCCCCAGCATTTT | CASSSPTGMVLRGGQPQHF
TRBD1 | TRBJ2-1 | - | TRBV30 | TGTGCCTGGAGACCAGGGGGCTACAATGAGCAGTTCTTC | CAWRPGGYNEQFF
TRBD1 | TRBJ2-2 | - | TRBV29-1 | TGCAGCGGGTGCAAGGGGGCACCGAACACCGGGGAGCTGTTTTTT | CSGCKGAPNTGELFF
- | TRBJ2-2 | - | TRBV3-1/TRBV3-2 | TGTGCCAGCAGCGAGGGGCAGGGAGGGGGAAAGAACACCGGGGAGCTGTTTTTT | CASSEGQGGGKNTGELFF
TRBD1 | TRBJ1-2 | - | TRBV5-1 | TGCGCCAGCAGCCCCTTGGACAGGCCCCCGGGGGGCTACACCTTC | CASSPLDRPPGGYTF
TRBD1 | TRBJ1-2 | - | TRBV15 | TGTGCCACCAGCACCGACAGGGGGCTCAGAACCTTC | CATSTDRGLRTF
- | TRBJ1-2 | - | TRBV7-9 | TGTGCCAGCAGCAAACTCGGAGGGCTGGAGTATGGCTACACCTTC | CASSKLGGLEYGYTF
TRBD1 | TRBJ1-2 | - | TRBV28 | TGTGCCAGCAGTTTGACAGGGCTCTATGGCTACACCTTC | CASSLTGLYGYTF
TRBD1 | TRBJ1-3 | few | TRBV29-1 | TGCAGCGGAGGACAGGGGGCTGGAAACACCATATATTTT | CSGGQGAGNTIYF
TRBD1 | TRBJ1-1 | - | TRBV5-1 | TGCGCCAGCAGCACCTTTCCGGGACAGGGGAACACTGAAGCTTTCTTT | CASSTFPGQGNTEAFF
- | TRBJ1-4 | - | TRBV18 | TGTGCCAGCTCACCAGGGGGGGATGAAAAACTGTTTTTT | CASSPGGDEKLFF
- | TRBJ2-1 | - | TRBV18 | TGTGCCAGCTCACCATCACAGGGCTCGTACAATGAGCAGTTCTTC | CASSPSQGSYNEQFF
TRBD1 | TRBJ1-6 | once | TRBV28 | TGTGCCAGCAGACCCAAGACAGGGAATAATTCACCCCTCCACTTT | CASRPKTGNNSPLHF
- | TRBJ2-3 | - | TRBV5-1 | TGCGCCAGCAGGTACAGGGATGAGAGCACAGATACGCAGTATTTT | CASRYRDESTDTQYF
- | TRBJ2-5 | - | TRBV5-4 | TGTGCCAGCAGCTTGGGGACAGACAGCCAAGAGACCCAGTACTTC | CASSLGTDSQETQYF
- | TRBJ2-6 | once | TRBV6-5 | TGTGCCAGCAGCCCCACTTGGGGGGCCAACGTCCTGACTTTC | CASSPTWGANVLTF
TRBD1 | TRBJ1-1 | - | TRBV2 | TGTGCCAGCACAAAACAGGGGTTTACTGAAGCTTTCTTT | CASTKQGFTEAFF
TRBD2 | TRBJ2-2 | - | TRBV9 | TGTGCCAGCAGCCCGCGACTAGCGGGAGCCACCGGGGAGCTGTTTTTT | CASSPRLAGATGELFF
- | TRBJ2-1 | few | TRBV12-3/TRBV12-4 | TGTGCCAGCAGTTTTCGCGAATACAATGAGCAGTTCTTC | CASSFREYNEQFF
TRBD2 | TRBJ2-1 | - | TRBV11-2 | TGTGCCAGCGAACTTCCGGCTAGCGGACACAATGAGCAGTTCTTC | CASELPASGHNEQFF
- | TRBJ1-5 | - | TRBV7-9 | TGTGCCAGCAGCTCCGGACGGACTAAAGGGCCCCAGCATTTT | CASSSGRTKGPQHF
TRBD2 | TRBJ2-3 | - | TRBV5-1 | TGCGCCAGCAGCTGGACTAGCGGGCATAACGGGGATACGCAGTATTTT | CASSWTSGHNGDTQYF
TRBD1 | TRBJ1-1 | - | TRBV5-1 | TGCGCCAGCAGCTTGGGAACAGGGGCCCAGAACACTGAAGCTTTCTTT | CASSLGTGAQNTEAFF
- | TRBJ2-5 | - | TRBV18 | TGTGCCAGCTCACCAGCCCAGGGAGGAGAGACCCAGTACTTC | CASSPAQGGETQYF
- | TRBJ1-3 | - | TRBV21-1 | TGTGCCAGCAGCGGTGGGCCTAACGCTTCTGGAAACACCATATATTTT | CASSGGPNASGNTIYF
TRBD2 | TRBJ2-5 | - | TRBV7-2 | TGTGCCAGCAGTCAGGGACTAGCGGGGCATCGCGGGGAGACCCAGTACTTC | CASSQGLAGHRGETQYF